This record concerns one T cell receptor beta chain sequence. Its antigen is currently unknown. This sample was included in a study of T cell responses to AZD1222 COVID-19 vaccine. Study-wide findings and caveats: Only a handful of AZD1222 recipients were seropositive at baseline. Unmutated regions of variants are reportedly targeted by nearly half of spike-specific TCRs.

The CDR3 covers 13 residues. The V and J ends lost 9 bases and 6 bases, in that order; junction bases with no gene match: 3. Per the germline V gene, CDR1 is KGHDR and CDR2 is SFDVKD. The method was immunoSEQ multiplex PCR; TCRdb's version includes in-frame clones alone and lacks a portion of them. The table records some 170,000 clones, around 90% of them present only once. This sequence was found in an adult who received the MenACWY meningococcal vaccine as a control. The chain is built from TRBV24-1 and TRBJ2-3; TRBD1 aligns across 12 bases. The sample here was peripheral blood, taken 28 days after the second dose of the MenACWY control vaccine. Here the CDR3 DNA reads TGTGCCACCCGGGGACAGGGGGCTGATACGCAGTATTTT. It specifies CATRGQGADTQYF.